Listed below are T cell receptor beta chains from one sample, sequenced in a study of Ad26.COV2.S vaccination and SARS-CoV-2 variants. Generated by immunoSEQ multiplex PCR, the TCRdb table keeps only in-frame clones and is missing some. The data hold some 180,000 clones, with 70% to 90% observed a single time. Sequenced material: peripheral blood, taken after recovery from COVID-19. The receptors originated from a human donor who had recovered from COVID-19. Each CDR3 is given with its conserved first and last residue. The D gene is left open where the match is weak. Clone sizes are given selectively: once, few, many, or a class where the clone is expanded.

D	V	J	size	CDR3	DNA
-	TRBV11-3	TRBJ1-6	-	CASSLNNNSPLHF	TGTGCCAGCAGCTTAAATAATAATTCACCCCTCCACTTT
TRBD1	TRBV19	TRBJ1-1	once	CASILQGRTEAFF	TGTGCCAGTATCCTACAGGGGAGGACTGAAGCTTTCTTT
-	TRBV7-9	TRBJ1-4	-	CASSPPGVGREKLFF	TGTGCCAGCAGCCCCCCTGGGGTCGGACGGGAAAAACTGTTTTTT
TRBD2	TRBV3-1/TRBV3-2	TRBJ2-7	-	CASSQDNSGSPYEQYF	TGTGCCAGCAGCCAAGATAACAGCGGGAGCCCCTACGAGCAGTACTTC
-	TRBV3-1/TRBV3-2	TRBJ1-4	-	CASSQEGRLNRNEKLFF	TGTGCCAGCAGCCAAGAGGGTAGGTTGAACAGAAATGAAAAACTGTTTTTT
TRBD2	TRBV6-1	TRBJ2-1	-	CASSEALLAGGYNEQFF	TGTGCCAGCAGTGAAGCGCTTCTAGCGGGGGGTTACAATGAGCAGTTCTTC
-	TRBV12-3/TRBV12-4	TRBJ1-5	-	CASSLSGNQPQHF	TGTGCCAGCAGTTTAAGTGGGAATCAGCCCCAGCATTTT
TRBD2	TRBV11-2	TRBJ2-7	-	CASSLGTSGRTREQYF	TGTGCCAGCAGCTTAGGCACTAGCGGGAGGACCCGCGAGCAGTACTTC
TRBD1	TRBV18	TRBJ1-1	once	CASSPRQGGEAFF	TGTGCCAGCTCACCTCGACAGGGGGGTGAAGCTTTCTTT
-	TRBV6-1	TRBJ1-5	-	CASSEWGLDQPQHF	TGTGCCAGCAGTGAATGGGGTTTAGATCAGCCCCAGCATTTT
TRBD1	TRBV2	TRBJ2-1	-	CASKQTGVVYNEQFF	TGTGCCAGCAAACAGACAGGGGTGGTCTACAATGAGCAGTTCTTC
-	TRBV28	TRBJ2-3	-	CAGGLGSPDTQYF	TGTGCCGGAGGCCTGGGGTCCCCGGATACGCAGTATTTT
TRBD2	TRBV7-2	TRBJ2-5	-	CASSFRILAAGAQETQYF	TGTGCCAGCAGCTTTAGAATACTAGCAGCGGGGGCCCAAGAGACCCAGTACTTC
TRBD1	TRBV9	TRBJ2-1	few	CASSADRGRNEQFF	TGTGCCAGCAGCGCGGACAGGGGAAGGAATGAGCAGTTCTTC
-	TRBV27	TRBJ1-5	-	CASSLNSFAGTGPQHF	TGTGCCAGCAGTTTAAATTCTTTTGCAGGGACCGGGCCCCAGCATTTT
TRBD1	TRBV9	TRBJ2-3	-	CASSGDRYTTDTQYF	TGTGCCAGCAGCGGGGACAGGTATACCACAGATACGCAGTATTTT
-	TRBV4-1	TRBJ2-7	-	CASSQEGRTTYEQYF	TGCGCCAGCAGCCAAGAAGGGAGGACAACCTACGAGCAGTACTTC
-	TRBV6-5	TRBJ2-3	-	CASTERTSSTDTQYF	TGTGCCAGCACCGAGAGAACATCTAGCACAGATACGCAGTATTTT
-	TRBV27	TRBJ2-6	-	CASSGSDSGANVLTF	TGTGCCAGCAGTGGTTCAGACTCTGGGGCCAACGTCCTGACTTTC
TRBD1	TRBV6-5	TRBJ1-6	once	CASRRQGNSPLHF	TGTGCCAGCAGAAGACAGGGGAATTCACCCCTCCACTTT
-	TRBV7-9	TRBJ2-1	once	CASSSLYEQFF	TGTGCCAGCAGCTCCCTTTATGAGCAGTTCTTC
-	TRBV3-1/TRBV3-2	TRBJ2-1	-	CASSQGGSWYEQFF	TGTGCCAGCAGCCAAGGGGGTAGTTGGTATGAGCAGTTCTTC
TRBD2	TRBV3-1/TRBV3-2	TRBJ2-5	-	CASRSSGGTQETQYF	TGTGCCAGCAGGTCGTCGGGGGGGACCCAAGAGACCCAGTACTTC
-	TRBV20-1	TRBJ2-5	-	CSAWRETQYF	TGCAGTGCCTGGAGGGAGACCCAGTACTTC
-	TRBV7-9	TRBJ2-7	few	CASSFGGSVEQYF	TGTGCCAGCAGCTTTGGCGGTTCGGTAGAGCAGTACTTC
-	TRBV7-8	TRBJ2-1	-	CASSLGADNSYNEQFF	TGTGCCAGCAGCTTAGGGGCGGACAATTCATACAATGAGCAGTTCTTC
-	TRBV11-3	TRBJ2-4	-	CASSLDRYLWAGLAKNIQYF	TGTGCCAGCAGCTTAGATCGTTATCTGTGGGCGGGACTAGCCAAAAACATTCAGTACTTC
-	TRBV20-1	TRBJ1-2	once	CSASPTGIDTSYGYTF	TGCAGTGCTAGTCCCACCGGGATAGATACTTCGTATGGCTACACCTTC
-	TRBV27	TRBJ1-1	few	CASSLSGGGVSEAFF	TGTGCCAGCAGTTTATCCGGGGGTGGCGTCAGTGAAGCTTTCTTT
-	TRBV2	TRBJ2-1	-	CASSPLLINYETQPREYNEQFF	TGTGCCAGCAGTCCCCTACTTATAAACTACGAAACACAGCCCCGGGAGTACAATGAGCAGTTCTTC
TRBD1	TRBV6-5	TRBJ2-7	-	CASSIYRGPSYEQYF	TGTGCCAGCAGCATATACAGGGGGCCCTCCTACGAGCAGTACTTC
-	TRBV6-2/TRBV6-3	TRBJ1-1	once	CASSWGSTGNTEAFF	TGTGCCAGCAGTTGGGGCTCTACAGGGAACACTGAAGCTTTCTTT
-	TRBV24-1	TRBJ1-1	once	CATSAARGMNTEAFF	TGTGCCACCAGTGCCGCACGGGGAATGAACACTGAAGCTTTCTTT
-	TRBV19	TRBJ1-2	-	CASMTGYGYTF	TGTGCCAGTATGACAGGCTATGGCTACACCTTC
TRBD2	TRBV11-2	TRBJ2-7	-	CASSRRLAGVWEQYF	TGTGCCAGCAGCAGGAGACTAGCGGGGGTTTGGGAGCAGTACTTC
TRBD1	TRBV7-6	TRBJ2-7	-	CASSKGQGYEQYF	TGTGCCAGCAGCAAGGGACAGGGGTACGAGCAGTACTTC
-	TRBV13	TRBJ1-2	once	CASSLGLYGYTF	TGTGCCAGCAGCTTAGGCCTCTATGGCTACACCTTC
-	TRBV4-1	TRBJ2-7	-	CASSHFEGESYEQYF	TGCGCCAGCAGCCACTTTGAGGGTGAGTCCTACGAGCAGTACTTC
-	TRBV9	TRBJ2-5	-	CASSVGGQETQYF	TGTGCCAGCAGCGTGGGTGGGCAAGAGACCCAGTACTTC
TRBD2	TRBV5-6	TRBJ2-1	-	CASSLGGSSSYNEQFF	TGTGCCAGCAGCTTGGGCGGGAGTAGCTCCTACAATGAGCAGTTCTTC
-	TRBV19	TRBJ1-6	-	CASSIGYSYNSPLHF	TGTGCCAGTAGTATTGGGTACTCCTATAATTCACCCCTCCACTTT
-	TRBV10-3	TRBJ2-1	-	CAISWIHNEQFF	TGTGCCATCAGTTGGATCCACAATGAGCAGTTCTTC
-	TRBV19	TRBJ1-5	-	CASSMGAVNQPQHF	TGTGCCAGTAGTATGGGGGCAGTCAATCAGCCCCAGCATTTT